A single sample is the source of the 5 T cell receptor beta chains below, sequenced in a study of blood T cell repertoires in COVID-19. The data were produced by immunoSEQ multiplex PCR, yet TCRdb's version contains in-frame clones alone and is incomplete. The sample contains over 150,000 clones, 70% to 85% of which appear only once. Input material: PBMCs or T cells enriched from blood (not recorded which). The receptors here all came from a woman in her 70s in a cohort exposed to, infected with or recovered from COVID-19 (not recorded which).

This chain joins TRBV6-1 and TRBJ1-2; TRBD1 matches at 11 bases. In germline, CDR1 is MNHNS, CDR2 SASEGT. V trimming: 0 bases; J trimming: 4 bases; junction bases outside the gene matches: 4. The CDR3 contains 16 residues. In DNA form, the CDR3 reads TGTGCCAGCAGTGAAGCGATAGGGACAGGGGGCTATGGCTACACCTTC. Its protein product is CASSEAIGTGGYGYTF.

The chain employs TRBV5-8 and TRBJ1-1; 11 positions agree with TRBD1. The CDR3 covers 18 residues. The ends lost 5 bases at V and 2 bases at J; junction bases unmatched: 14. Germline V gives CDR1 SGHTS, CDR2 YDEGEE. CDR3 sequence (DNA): TGTGCCAGCAGATCACTCACTAGGGACAGGGGGAGAAACACTGAAGCTTTCTTT. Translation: CASRSLTRDRGRNTEAFF.

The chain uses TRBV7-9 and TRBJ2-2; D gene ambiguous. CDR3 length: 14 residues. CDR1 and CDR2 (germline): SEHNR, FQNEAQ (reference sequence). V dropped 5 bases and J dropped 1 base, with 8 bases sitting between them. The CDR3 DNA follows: TGTGCCAGCAGCCCAAACGGGAACACCGGGGAGCTGTTTTTT. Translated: CASSPNGNTGELFF.

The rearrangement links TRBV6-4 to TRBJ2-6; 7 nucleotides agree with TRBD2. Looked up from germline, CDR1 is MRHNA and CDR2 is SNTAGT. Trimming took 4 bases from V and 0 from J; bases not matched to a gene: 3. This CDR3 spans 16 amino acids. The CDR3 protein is CASSVGGNSGANVLTF. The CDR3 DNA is TGTGCCAGCAGTGTCGGGGGGAACTCTGGGGCCAACGTCCTGACTTTC.

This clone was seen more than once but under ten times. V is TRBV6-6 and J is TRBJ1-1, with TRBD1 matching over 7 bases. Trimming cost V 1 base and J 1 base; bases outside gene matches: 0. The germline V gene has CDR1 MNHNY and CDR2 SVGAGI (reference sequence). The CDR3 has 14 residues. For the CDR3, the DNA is TGTGCCAGCAGTTACTGGGACAGGAACACTGAAGCTTTCTTT. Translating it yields CASSYWDRNTEAFF.